This T cell receptor (beta chain) was retrieved from a study of cytomegalovirus exposure and HLA in healthy donors. Study context: There were some 410 genotyped donors. Of these, 81% fell in the genetic ancestry cluster associated with self-reported Caucasian donors. Study outcomes and limitations: A later analysis linked around 17,000 TCR beta sequences to HLA alleles at 0.05 false discovery rate.

Germline CDR1 reads SGHTA; CDR2 reads FQGTGA. This CDR3 contains 15 residues. The V segment lost 4 bases and the J segment 5 bases; nucleotides outside the gene matches: 9. The PCR made use of 60 Vbeta and 13 Jbeta primers. Sequencing used immunoSEQ multiplex PCR; TCRdb keeps in-frame clones, though not all of them. The sample carries over 85,000 clones, roughly 80% recorded once. Notes on this clone: What it binds is not known.

The gene calls are TRBV7-3 and TRBJ2-5; 8 bases align to TRBD2. This sequence was found in a female donor in good health and CMV-seronegative. The sequencing input was PBMCs. CDR3 protein: CASSSSGGGGETQYF. The CDR3 DNA follows: TGTGCCAGCAGCTCCTCGGGAGGCGGGGGGGAGACCCAGTACTTC. The full variable domain, completed using reference TRBV7-3 and TRBJ2-5, is GAGVSQTPSNKVTEKGKYVELRCDPISGHTALYWYRQSLGQGPEFLIYFQGTGAADDSGLPNDRFFAVRPEGSVSTLKIQRTERGDSAVYLCASSSSGGGGETQYFGPGTRLLVL.